This T cell receptor beta chain was profiled in a study of blood T cell repertoires in COVID-19. This study enrolled people aged about 18 to 100 from around 26 US geographic areas. Cohorts were determined from participant-reported clinical history. Germline V gene lookup returns CDR1 MNHEY and CDR2 SMNVEV (reference sequence). The length of the CDR3 is 17 residues. Losses at the gene ends were 0 bases for V and 3 bases for J; bases not matched to a gene: 10. As handled by the study authors: For nucleated cells, counts were estimated from reference gene primer amplification. Profiling relied on immunoSEQ multiplex PCR, and the TCRdb table lists in-frame clones only, not all of them. D and trimming were read from the DNA, whereas the V and J calls and clone size are those reported in that table. Of hundreds of thousands of clones listed, 80% are singletons.

The V gene is TRBV27, the J gene TRBJ2-5; 7 positions agree with TRBD2. The sequenced material came from PBMCs or T cells enriched from blood (not recorded which). The TCR sequence derives from a middle-aged woman with acute COVID-19. DNA for the CDR3: TGTGCCAGCAGTTTATCGATGGGGAGGACTAGAGAAGAGACCCAGTACTTC. This sequence encodes CASSLSMGRTREETQYF.